This T cell receptor (beta chain) stems from a study of T-cell memory formation after mild COVID-19. This clonotype came up a few times. Trimming took off 1 base at V and 0 bases at J, with 7 bases between the two ends. There are 15 residues in the CDR3. TCRdb ran MiXCR on the 5' RACE reads and lists one entry per CDR3 protein. The data hold 150,000 to 200,000 distinct CDR3 sequences, with roughly 28% observed a single time. The TCR originated in an adult woman who had mild COVID-19 (a few samples of this study predate the infection). Cell type and time point are not known. The chain is built from TRBV12-3 or TRBV12-4 and TRBJ2-1, with unresolved D. Source material: PBMCs or a T cell subset sorted from them (not recorded which). CDR3 bases: TGTGCCAGCAGTTTAGAGGATAGCTCCTACAATGAGCAGTTCTTC. It encodes CASSLEDSSYNEQFF.